This T cell receptor beta chain is drawn from a study of CD8 T cells in ankylosing spondylitis. Points from the study as a whole: Reports say disease-linked clones showed up significantly more in matched ankylosing spondylitis synovial fluid. It appeared that ankylosing spondylitis blood was characterized by a TCR beta motif of fewer than 10 highly homologous variants. Previous work reported some of these motif variants in the synovial fluid and blood of reactive arthritis.

The CDR3 totals 14 residues. Trimming removed 3 bases from V and 5 bases from J, with 13 bases in between. Germline assignment: CDR1 SGHTA and CDR2 FQGNSA. TCRdb reanalysed the 5' RACE reads using MiXCR and keeps one entry per CDR3 protein. The data show some 220,000 distinct CDR3 sequences, roughly 8% seen once. With respect to this clonotype: The target antigen is unknown.

The chain links TRBV7-2 to TRBJ1-1, with a tentative D call TRBD1 (5 bases). Sequenced material: blood, either unsorted or a sorted T cell fraction (not recorded which). The clonotype comes from a female donor with ankylosing spondylitis or in good health (not recorded which). The CDR3 loop reads CASSFPGGRTEAFF. CDR3 in DNA: TGTGCCAGCAGCTTCCCTGGGGGAAGAACTGAAGCTTTCTTT. The full variable domain, in which reference TRBV7-2 and TRBJ1-1 provide the parts outside the CDR3, is GAGVSQSPSNKVTEKGKDVELRCDPISGHTALYWYRQSLGQGLEFLIYFQGNSAPDKSGLPSDRFSAERTGGSVSTLTIQRTQQEDSAVYLCASSFPGGRTEAFFGQGTRLTVV.